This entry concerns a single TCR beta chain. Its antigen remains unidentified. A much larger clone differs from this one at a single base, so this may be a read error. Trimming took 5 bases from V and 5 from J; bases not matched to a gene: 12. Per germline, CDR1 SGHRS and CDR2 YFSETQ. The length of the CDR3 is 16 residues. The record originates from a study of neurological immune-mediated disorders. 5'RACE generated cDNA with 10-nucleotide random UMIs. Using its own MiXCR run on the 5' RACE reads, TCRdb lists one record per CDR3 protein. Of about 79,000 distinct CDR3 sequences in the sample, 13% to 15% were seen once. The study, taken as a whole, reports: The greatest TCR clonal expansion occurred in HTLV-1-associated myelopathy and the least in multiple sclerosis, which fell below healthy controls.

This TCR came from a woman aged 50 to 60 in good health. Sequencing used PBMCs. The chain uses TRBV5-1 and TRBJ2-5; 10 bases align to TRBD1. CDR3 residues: CASRADRGFSSETQYF. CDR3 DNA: TGCGCCAGCAGAGCGGACAGGGGGTTCTCTTCGGAGACCCAGTACTTC.